This paragraph reports one T cell receptor (beta chain). What antigen it recognizes has not been identified. No much larger clone is present one base from it, and per-base qualities are unavailable. TCRbeta CDR3 regions were amplified from genomic DNA using the immunoSEQ Assay, a bias-controlled multiplex PCR. Turning to the authors' computational methods: The number of nucleated cells in each sample was estimated by amplification of reference gene primers within the assay. To quantify the absolute abundance of each unique TCRbeta CDR3 rearrangement, sequence reads were collapsed and filtered. Productive Simpson clonality was computed per sample as the square root of Simpson's diversity index over productive rearrangements. What TCRdb holds here is the immuneACCESS table cut down to in-frame rearrangements. Part of the clones is not present; checked against another copy, under half of the missing clones reflect an unresolved V gene, and the others are unexplained. V, J and clone size were drawn from that table, and D and trimming were deduced from the DNA. Within this sample are 200,000 to 300,000 clones, with less than 90% of them counted one time only. 4.2% of the sample lies in the top ten.

This specimen belongs to a study of blood T cell repertoires in COVID-19 (dated by TCRdb to about 2020). Study-level background: Samples from collaborators originated in the United States, Italy and Spain and spanned both the acute and convalescent phases of COVID-19. The prospective study material was composed of cDNA or gDNA derived from T cells, B-cell-depleted T cells, or PBMCs. The dataset comprised deeply sampled blood TCRbeta repertoires from subjects exposed to, actively infected with, or recovered from COVID-19. The repertoires were made available in a free public database intended to serve as a resource for research on the immune response to SARS-CoV-2. The samples were drawn from the first 160 participants of the ongoing ImmuneRACE study and from 1,200 or so subjects provided by 6 global collaborators. A de-identified subject ID, COVID-19 status, age in years and sex were almost always included in the sample metadata. HLA class I and class II types, where available, came from metadata supplied by the sample provider rather than from assay-based typing. General conclusions and limits of the study: The quantity of clinical and demographic metadata differed by source and by participant and was supplied without curation.

Taken from the germline V gene (reference sequence), the CDR1 and CDR2 loops are SGHNT and YYREEE. Trimming takes 0 bases from V and 2 bases from J, and the germline ends sit 7 bases apart. The CDR3 numbers 14 residues from cysteine through phenylalanine. The only DNA kept is the CDR3, 42 bases in frame from the first base. Whole blood was collected in K2EDTA tubes by collaborating institutions according to the institutions' own protocols. Collaborator samples were shipped for TCRbeta analysis as frozen whole blood, isolated PBMCs, or DNA extracted from either sample type. This receptor chain uses TRBV5-4 and TRBJ2-3; a tentative D match to TRBD1 spans 5 bases. The TCR originated in a man in his 60s with acute or convalescent COVID-19. Sequencing was done on a sample of peripheral blood. The CDR3 sequence is CASSLVGATDTQYF. The DNA sequence reads TGTGCCAGCAGCTTGGTAGGGGCCACAGATACGCAGTATTTT.